Shown below are 22 T cell receptor beta chains from a single sample sequenced in a study of blood T cell repertoires in COVID-19 (dated by TCRdb to the early 2020s). Receptors were amplified or captured by the immunoSEQ multiplex PCR assay. TCRdb re-hosts the immuneACCESS table, in-frame sequences only. Its copies lack some clones; in the studies checked, an unresolved V gene accounts for under half of them, and the cause for the rest is not known. The sample table holds approximately 160,000 clones, of which roughly 87% were seen once. Roughly 7% of the sample belongs to the ten largest clones. Sequenced input: PBMCs or T cells enriched from blood (not recorded which). Receptors were obtained from a woman in her fifties or sixties who had recovered from COVID-19.

The V call is TRBV9, the J call TRBJ2-1; 10 bases map to TRBD2. The germline V gene encodes CDR1 SGDLS and CDR2 YYNGEE. The ends lost 0 bases at V and 0 bases at J; junction bases unmatched: 12. This CDR3 is 20 amino acids long. DNA for the CDR3: TGTGCCAGCAGCGTAGCTGGGACTAGCGTCCTACGAAGCTCCTACAATGAGCAGTTCTTC. Translating it yields CASSVAGTSVLRSSYNEQFF.

The chain carries TRBV11-3 and TRBJ2-3; TRBD2 might be the D (7 bases). CDR1 is SGHNT, CDR2 YENEEA, per germline. The CDR3 has 16 amino acids. Trimming shortened V by 3 bases and J by 3 bases, and 16 bases separated the two germline ends. The CDR3 here is CASSLSRGGGTDTQYF. CDR3 bases: TGTGCCAGCAGCTTGTCCAGGGGAGGGGGAACAGATACGCAGTATTTT.

This chain connects TRBV6-5 to TRBJ2-7; TRBD1 aligns across 10 bases. Germline V lookup: CDR1 MNHEY, CDR2 SVGAGI. The CDR3 loop spans 14 amino acids. V gave up 4 bases and J gave up 4 bases; unmatched junction bases: 4. CDR3 loop: CASSFRDRGYEQYF. The CDR3 DNA reads as TGTGCCAGCAGTTTCCGGGACAGGGGTTACGAGCAGTACTTC.

The CDR3 DNA sequence: TGCGCCAGCAGCCAAGAAGCCGCAGGGCACGGCAATCAGCCCCAGCATTTT. This encodes CASSQEAAGHGNQPQHF. The chain carries TRBV4-1 and TRBJ1-5; the D gene is possibly TRBD1 (5 bases). This CDR3 region has 17 residues. Germline loops: CDR1 MGHRA, CDR2 YSYEKL. The V end was cut by 0 bases, the J end by 2 bases, with 14 bases between.

The chain links TRBV6-5 to TRBJ2-7; the D gene is possibly TRBD2 (5 bases). CDR3 length equals 14 residues. Looked up from germline, CDR1 is MNHEY and CDR2 is SVGAGI. Trimming removed 5 bases at V and 5 bases at J, with 16 bases between. The CDR3 nucleotides read TGTGCCAGCAGTAGCCTCCCAGGAGGCCACGAGCAGTACTTC. Its translation is CASSSLPGGHEQYF.

This clone has more than one count but fewer than ten. One junction end does not reproduce the germline sequence, and a read error may be involved. The chain carries TRBV7-7 and TRBJ1-3; 8 nucleotides match TRBD1. The germline V gene encodes CDR1 SSHAT and CDR2 FNYEAQ (reference sequence). CDR3 length equals 11 residues. The CDR3 loop reads CASSPRQGSYF. As DNA, the CDR3 is TGTGCTAGCAGCCCTCGACAGGGGTCCTATTTT.

This chain links TRBV7-9 with TRBJ2-5; TRBD1 might be the D (5 bases). Trimming removed 4 bases at V and 3 bases at J, with 9 bases between. CDR3 length: 13 residues. Germline CDR1 reads SEHNR; CDR2 reads FQNEAQ (reference sequence). In nucleotides, the CDR3 is TGTGCCAGCAGCTGGGGCGGAAAAGAGACCCAGTACTTC. Translating it yields CASSWGGKETQYF.

The CDR3 loop reads CSVDDNLGGGYTF. As DNA, the CDR3 is TGCAGCGTTGACGACAACTTGGGAGGTGGCTACACCTTC. V gene TRBV29-1 combines with J gene TRBJ1-2; no clear D. V lost 3 bases, J lost 7 bases, and 15 bases lay in between. CDR3 length: 13 amino acids. Germline loops: CDR1 SQVTM, CDR2 ANQGSEA.

This CDR3 reads CASSSHRDRGIGDYGYTF. The CDR3 nucleotides read TGCGCCAGCAGCTCCCACAGGGACAGGGGGATAGGGGACTATGGCTACACCTTC. The rearrangement joins TRBV5-1 to TRBJ1-2; 11 nucleotides align to TRBD1. Germline V CDR1 and CDR2: SGHRS, YFSETQ. The length of the CDR3 is 18 residues. With 3 bases clipped from V and 3 bases from J, the junction kept 13 bases outside the gene matches.

The rearrangement joins TRBV27 to TRBJ2-2, with 7 bases identical to TRBD2. Germline CDR1 is MNHEY and CDR2 is SMNVEV (reference sequence). The CDR3 runs to 15 residues. The V gene end was trimmed by 6 bases and the J gene end by 2 bases; junction bases not matched to a gene: 6. In DNA, the CDR3 is TGTGCCAGCAGATGGGGGGGAGGAAACACCGGGGAGCTGTTTTTT. It is translated as CASRWGGGNTGELFF.

The gene calls are TRBV28 and TRBJ1-4, with D perhaps TRBD1 (6 bases). CDR1 is MDHEN, CDR2 SYDVKM, per germline. V lost 8 bases and J lost 7, with 20 bases in between. This CDR3 spans 15 amino acids. The CDR3 DNA is TGTGCCAGCGTTGGGGGTGGAGCCAGGGGTGAAAAACTGTTTTTT. Protein product: CASVGGGARGEKLFF.

The chain is built from TRBV4-2 and TRBJ2-3, with TRBD2 matching over 8 bases. Trimming cost V 1 base and J 1 base; bases outside gene matches: 7. Looked up from germline, CDR1 is LGHNA and CDR2 is YNFKEQ. This CDR3 is built from 17 residues. The CDR3, as DNA: TGTGCCAGCAGCCAAGTTTCTACCGGGAGGGGCACAGATACGCAGTATTTT. Encoded protein: CASSQVSTGRGTDTQYF.

The chain recombines TRBV9 with TRBJ2-7, with 10 bases matching TRBD2. The CDR3 contains 14 residues. The junction had 3 bases not matched to a gene; V was cut back by 4 bases and J by 2 bases. The V gene's germline CDR1 is SGDLS and CDR2 YYNGEE. The CDR3 nucleotides are TGTGCCAGCAGCAGACTAGCGGGCCCCTACGAGCAGTACTTC. This encodes CASSRLAGPYEQYF.

The V call is TRBV18, the J call TRBJ2-5; TRBD2 aligns across 15 bases. With 2 bases clipped from V and 7 bases from J, the junction kept 20 bases outside the gene matches. The CDR3 runs to 21 residues. Looked up from germline, CDR1 is KGHSH and CDR2 is LQKENI. CDR3 nucleotide sequence: TGTGCCAGCTCACCAATCGCGGCAGGCCCAGGACTAGCGGGAGGGCCCGCGACCCAGTACTTC. Amino acid sequence: CASSPIAAGPGLAGGPATQYF.

The table lists this clone with a count of one. The chain is built from TRBV10-3 and TRBJ2-7, with a tentative D call TRBD2 (6 bases). This CDR3 is 15 amino acids long. The germline V and J ends were trimmed by 6 bases and 0 bases, with 15 bases remaining between them. The germline V gene has CDR1 ENHRY and CDR2 SYGVKD. The chain's CDR3 is CAIRGSGPSSYEQYF. The CDR3 DNA follows: TGTGCCATCAGGGGGAGCGGGCCTAGCTCCTACGAGCAGTACTTC.

The chain employs TRBV4-3 and TRBJ1-4; 7 bases are shared with TRBD1. Looked up from germline, CDR1 is LGHNA and CDR2 is YSLEER. The CDR3 sequence is 18 residues long. Unmatched junction bases numbered 18, after V lost 3 bases and J lost 8 bases. The CDR3 nucleotides read TGCGCCAGCAGCCATGATTGGACAGGATTGGAAGGTGCGGAAAAACTGTTTTTT. Translation: CASSHDWTGLEGAEKLFF.

V is TRBV19 and J is TRBJ2-7, with 9 bases identical to TRBD2. Germline V gives CDR1 LNHDA, CDR2 SQIVND (reference sequence). V was pared by 1 base and J by 5 bases, with 15 bases of the junction left unmatched. The CDR3 has 18 residues. The CDR3 region is CASSIGPAGGKTYHEQYF. The CDR3 DNA reads TGTGCCAGTAGTATAGGGCCAGCGGGAGGTAAAACCTACCACGAGCAGTACTTC.

The chain employs TRBV11-2 and TRBJ2-1, with 12 bases that match TRBD2. V dropped 1 base and J dropped 6; count of bases not matched to a gene: 10. The CDR3 is 18 residues long. The germline gives CDR1 SGHAT, CDR2 FQNNGV. The CDR3: CASSLALGASGRVNEQFF. CDR3 DNA: TGTGCCAGCAGCTTAGCTCTTGGGGCTAGCGGGAGGGTCAATGAGCAGTTCTTC. Full variable domain (missing parts from reference TRBV11-2 and TRBJ2-1): EAGVAQSPRYKIIEKRQSVAFWCNPISGHATLYWYQQILGQGPKLLIQFQNNGVVDDSQLPKDRFSAERLKGVDSTLKIQPAKLEDSAVYLCASSLALGASGRVNEQFFGPGTRLTVL.

The chain links TRBV12-3 or TRBV12-4 to TRBJ1-6; tentatively, D is TRBD1 (6 bases). This CDR3 region has 13 residues. Between the trimmed V and J ends, which lost 6 bases and 8 bases, there was a span of 11 bases. The CDR3: CASRRPGDSPLHF. CDR3 coding DNA: TGTGCCAGCAGACGACCAGGGGATTCACCCCTCCACTTT.

The chain recombines TRBV7-9 with TRBJ2-3, with D unresolved. Trimming cost V 6 bases and J 2 bases, with 6 bases left between them. The CDR3 has 12 amino acids. Looked up from germline, CDR1 is SEHNR and CDR2 is FQNEAQ (reference sequence). The CDR3 sequence: CASSPVTDTQYF. The CDR3 nucleotides read TGTGCCAGCAGTCCAGTCACAGATACGCAGTATTTT.

J is TRBJ1-1 and V is TRBV5-4; the match to TRBD1 covers 10 bases. With V trimmed by 2 bases and J by 5 bases, 6 bases remained unmatched. The CDR3 has 15 amino acids. Germline V gives CDR1 SGHNT, CDR2 YYREEE (reference sequence). CDR3 amino acids: CASSFRTGGRTEAFF. CDR3 DNA: TGTGCCAGCAGCTTCCGGACAGGGGGGAGGACTGAAGCTTTCTTT.

This chain links TRBV11-2 with TRBJ2-1; the match to TRBD2 covers 8 bases. The germline gives CDR1 SGHAT, CDR2 FQNNGV. This CDR3 spans 17 amino acids. The J segment lost 3 bases and the V segment lost 4 bases, leaving 11 bases of the junction unmatched. CDR3 protein: CASSSRLARPSYNEQFF. CDR3 coding DNA: TGTGCCAGCAGCTCGAGACTAGCGAGGCCTAGCTACAATGAGCAGTTCTTC.